The entry below gives a single T cell receptor beta chain sequence along with its context. Its antigen is unknown. No much larger clone exists at a distance of one base, and base qualities are not known. Peripheral blood CD8+ and CD4+ T cells from healthy donors, Susac syndrome patients and multiple sclerosis patients were profiled using high-throughput TCR beta sequencing. Treatment-naive patients with stable or active relapsing-remitting disease fulfilling revised McDonald criteria were used as multiple sclerosis controls. Bulk CD8+ and CD4+ T cells were purified magnetically by negative isolation, whereas CD8+ TEMRA cells were enriched by FACS. Blood was drawn into EDTA tubes, processed within 24 hours, and PBMCs were isolated by density gradient centrifugation. PBMCs intended for TCR sequencing were cryopreserved in liquid nitrogen and thawed later in a water bath at 37 degrees C. The sorted or isolated CD4+, CD8+ and CD8+ TEMRA cells reached a purity of at least 90%.

The germline V gene specifies SGHDN as CDR1 and FVKESK as CDR2. The CDR3 starts with the cysteine, ends with the phenylalanine, and has 12 residues. Only the CDR3 DNA stays, 36 bases, in frame from base 1. V lost 3 bases and J lost 6 bases; the stretch between them is 8 bases long. RNA was extracted using the RNeasy kit, and roughly 0.45 to 1 microgram was reverse transcribed with random hexamers. The immunoSEQ multiplex PCR assay, which covers 54 Vbeta and 13 Jbeta segments, was used to amplify TCR beta CDR3 regions. PCR amplification bias was corrected using a synthetic template baseline for primer optimization and computational correction. In the source study's methods: Reads were assigned to V, D and J genes according to IMGT and analyzed in immunoSEQ Analyzer, with only productive sequences retained. Clonality was calculated as one minus the Shannon entropy normalized by log2 of the number of productive unique sequences. For each patient and control, public and private clones were evaluated among the 100 most prevalent clones. Clones were defined as Susac-specific if absent from the healthy and MS cohorts, from around 1,100 published viral clones and from other ImmuneACCESS disease sequences. The raw public reads went through TCRdb reprocessing: fastp at Q25, MiXCR clone calling, in-frame beta chains kept. Rows merge per CDR3 protein into single entries with the most common DNA and genes. TCRdb, rather than the study authors, made the V and J calls. The sample profile shows 160,000 or so distinct CDR3 sequences; approximately 95% of them were found once. 0.15% to 0.2% of the sample is taken by the ten largest.

The data were taken from a study of CD8 T cells in Susac syndrome (dated by TCRdb to about 2019). Describing the broader study: Repertoire sequencing was used to test whether CD8+ T cell activation and differentiation in Susac syndrome was antigen driven. The study compared CD8+ T cell repertoire clonality among roughly 12 healthy donors, around 14 Susac syndrome patients and around 16 multiple sclerosis patients. Summary of the overall study and its limitations: The study acknowledged that relatively few individuals were included in the TCR sequencing and HLA analysis.

The sequence was collected from a human donor with multiple sclerosis. Input material: CD8+ T cells from PBMCs. Recombination linked TRBV14 to TRBJ1-1, with no reliable assignment of the D segment. This receptor carries the CDR3 CASSQGSSEAFF. The sequenced DNA is TGTGCCAGCAGCCAGGGGAGTTCTGAAGCTTTCTTT.